This is a list of T cell receptor beta chains from one sample in a study of cytomegalovirus exposure and HLA in healthy donors. TCRdb's table, derived via immunoSEQ multiplex PCR, lists solely in-frame clones and lacks some. The table shows approximately 190,000 clones, with more than 65% occurring only once. Sequenced input: PBMCs. Source of these receptors: a man in his fifties or sixties in good health and CMV-seronegative. CDR3s include the opening cysteine and the closing phenylalanine or tryptophan. Each record gives: J gene, V gene, CDR3 protein.

TRBJ2-7 | TRBV21-1 | CASKWDSLFEYF
TRBJ1-2 | TRBV6-6 | CASSLDRDDYGYTF
TRBJ2-7 | TRBV7-6 | CASSSNRGYEQYF
TRBJ2-3 | TRBV7-6 | CASSPRYGKGPDTQYF
TRBJ1-6 | TRBV7-2 | CASSLESGVNSPLHF
TRBJ2-2 | TRBV2 | CASRQGGPGELFF
TRBJ2-7 | TRBV7-2 | CASSGGGLAGYSYEQYF
TRBJ1-5 | TRBV10-3 | CAISSKDRNQPQHF
TRBJ2-1 | TRBV10-3 | CAIRTSGNEQFF
TRBJ1-1 | TRBV5-4 | CASSLKSTGGVGAFF
TRBJ2-1 | TRBV4-3 | CASSQIVGLAGSNEQFF
TRBJ2-1 | TRBV5-4 | CASSLGTGEQFF
TRBJ1-6 | TRBV4-2 | CASSQPQQGGAPLHF
TRBJ2-5 | TRBV7-9 | CASSRGSGLAETQYF
TRBJ1-2 | TRBV6-5 | CASLSANYGYTF
TRBJ2-1 | TRBV5-1 | CASSLGASYNEQFF
TRBJ2-7 | TRBV6-5 | CASTHEGQGSYEQYF
TRBJ1-4 | TRBV10-2 | CASSLKQGNEKLFF
TRBJ2-6 | TRBV7-2 | CASSLRAGGLGANVLTF
TRBJ2-3 | TRBV5-6 | CASSKTTGGLLGTDTQYF
TRBJ2-3 | TRBV6-4 | CASSVALSTDTQYF
TRBJ2-5 | TRBV29-1 | CSYSLQETQYF
TRBJ2-7 | TRBV4-1 | CASSQAGTSDEQYF
TRBJ2-1 | TRBV6-1 | CASSEARGGRNNEQFF
TRBJ2-5 | TRBV5-6 | CASSLDRDARETQYF
TRBJ2-1 | TRBV18 | CASSPLEGPDFYNEQFF
TRBJ1-1 | TRBV4-3 | CASSHSSRGGEAFF
TRBJ2-3 | TRBV5-4 | CASSSRTGGGTDTQYF
TRBJ1-1 | TRBV27 | CASSLPDRGRQVFF
TRBJ2-7 | TRBV14 | CASSQVPREYYEQYF
TRBJ2-5 | TRBV5-5 | CASSLKTGTAEETQYF
TRBJ1-2 | TRBV4-1 | CASRPAGDYGYTF
TRBJ2-1 | TRBV5-1 | CASSLRLGGAYNEQFF
. | TRBV5-1 | CASSAPPGQWTSYEQYF
TRBJ1-2 | TRBV19 | CASTGTAYGYTF
TRBJ1-2 | TRBV5-1 | CASSAVGKGADGYTF
TRBJ1-1 | TRBV5-1 | CASSVAGLMNTEAFF
TRBJ1-1 | TRBV19 | CASNLGQGAYTEAFF
TRBJ1-2 | TRBV20-1 | CSADRGGGYTF
TRBJ1-1 | TRBV4-3 | CASSKVGVFAGTEAFF
TRBJ1-6 | TRBV5-5 | CASSLAGGHHNSPLHF
TRBJ1-1 | TRBV5-6 | CASSLWGGTEAFF